The 5 T cell receptor beta chains below come from one sample, sequenced in a study of beta chain features in type 1 diabetes. These receptors' targets are unknown. Of the isolated RNA, all was reverse transcribed, and so the sequenced material was expressed TCRB transcripts. The table came from immunoSEQ multiplex PCR; TCRdb's copy has only in-frame clones and leaves some out. This table has hundreds of thousands of clones, approximately 12% appearing once. General observations from the study: Shortening of TCRB CDR3s, moderate but significant, appeared in all four CD4+ subsets of Type 1 diabetes patients.

The sample consisted of naive CD4+ T cells from blood. All receptors come from a woman aged 18-35 years with type 1 diabetes.

The gene calls are TRBV2 and TRBJ2-1; the match to TRBD2 covers 10 bases. CDR3 length: 16 residues. Per germline, CDR1 SNHLY and CDR2 FYNNEI. The trim removed 6 bases at V and 1 base at J, leaving 6 bases unmatched. DNA for the CDR3: TGTGCCAGCAGGACCTCAGCGGGGGGGTCCTACAATGAGCAGTTCTTC. It is translated as CASRTSAGGSYNEQFF.

The V call is TRBV6-5, the J call TRBJ2-1, with 9 bases matching TRBD2. Germline lookup yields CDR1 MNHEY and CDR2 SVGAGI. The CDR3 has 15 amino acids. V shed 6 bases, J shed 3 bases, and the junction held 6 bases outside the gene matches. The CDR3, as DNA: TGTGCCAGCAGCCTAATAGCGGGAGACTACAATGAGCAGTTCTTC. This encodes CASSLIAGDYNEQFF.

This clone occurred a few times. The chain is built from TRBV4-1 and TRBJ2-4; D might be TRBD2 (7 bases). CDR3 size: 18 residues. CDR1 and CDR2 (germline): MGHRA, YSYEKL. The germline V and J ends were trimmed by 1 base and 8 bases, with 24 bases remaining between them. The CDR3 DNA reads as TGCGCCAGCAGCCAAGGTCCGGGGGGTGCAGGGGTGGATGACATTCAGTACTTC. The encoded protein is CASSQGPGGAGVDDIQYF.

The chain couples TRBV29-1 to TRBJ2-2; 7 bases are shared with TRBD2. CDR1 is SQVTM and CDR2 is ANQGSEA in the germline V gene. This CDR3 spans 15 amino acids. Trimming cost V 6 bases and J 2 bases; bases outside gene matches: 9. For the CDR3, the DNA is TGCAGCGTAGGAAGGCGGGAGCCCAACACCGGGGAGCTGTTTTTT. Amino acid sequence: CSVGRREPNTGELFF.

The chain recombines TRBV27 with TRBJ2-2; TRBD1 matches 10 bases. This CDR3 is built from 17 residues. Germline loops: CDR1 MNHEY, CDR2 SMNVEV (reference sequence). Unmatched junction bases numbered 10, after V lost 5 bases and J lost 4 bases. The CDR3 region is CASSPYRQGAITGELFF. Written as DNA, the CDR3 is TGTGCCAGCAGTCCTTATAGACAGGGGGCGATCACCGGGGAGCTGTTTTTT.